Below, one TCR beta chain is given with its context. Its antigen remains unidentified. The data were obtained in a study of siplizumab effects on memory and regulatory T cells. Overall study results and limits: Most proliferating CD4+ or CD8+ clones, roughly 75-97%, had no naive or memory assignment. Whether the proliferating Tregs (from siplizumab cultures) were suppressive was not confirmed. Few alloreactive clones mapped to unstimulated subsets. Fewer alloreactive sequences mapped to unstimulated CD4+ memory cells under siplizumab.

Method: immunoSEQ multiplex PCR; TCRdb's copy keeps in-frame clones and lacks some. The sample includes approximately 100,000 clones, more than 85% of them seen just once. This CDR3 spans 18 amino acids. Per germline, CDR1 WSHSY and CDR2 SAAADI. V lost 1 base, J lost 3 bases, and 7 bases stayed unmatched. The rearrangement joins TRBV10-2 to TRBJ2-7, with 15 bases matching TRBD2. The clonotype originates from a human donor in good health. Some clones in this sample may be carry-over from other donors' samples. Material for sequencing was CD4+ T cells sorted from blood. The CDR3 DNA follows: TGCGCCAGCAGTGAGTTCCGACGGACTAGCGGGAGGGTCTACGAGCAGTACTTC. Protein product: CASSEFRRTSGRVYEQYF.